These 30 T cell receptor beta chains were sequenced from one sample in a study of identical twins. One entry per CDR3 protein results from TCRdb running MiXCR on the 5' RACE reads. Of hundreds of thousands of distinct CDR3 sequences in the sample, roughly 7.2% were seen once. The data also belong to a second study, concerning yellow fever vaccine responses in identical twins.

Specimen: PBMCs. These receptors originate from a woman aged 18-35 years in good health.

The chain is built from TRBV4-1 and TRBJ2-7; a possible D gene is TRBD2 (5 bases). Deletions cut 1 base from V and 2 bases from J, with 12 bases between. Germline V gives CDR1 MGHRA, CDR2 YSYEKL. The CDR3 has 15 amino acids. The CDR3 DNA follows: TGCGCCAGCAGCCAAGTGTCTAGCTTTACCTACGAGCAGTACTTC. Amino acids: CASSQVSSFTYEQYF.

There are many counts of this clonotype. The V call is TRBV27, the J call TRBJ2-2; no definite D call. V dropped 3 bases and J dropped 8 bases, with 7 bases sitting between them. CDR1 MNHEY and CDR2 SMNVEV come from the germline V gene (reference sequence). The CDR3 covers 12 residues. DNA for the CDR3: TGTGCCAGCAGTTTTGGGTTGGGGGAGCTGTTTTTT. Translated: CASSFGLGELFF.

The table lists this clonotype with many counts. The chain recombines TRBV20-1 with TRBJ2-5, with a weak D call TRBD2 (5 bases). This CDR3 has 14 residues. Between the trimmed V and J ends, which lost 6 bases and 2 bases, there was a span of 16 bases. Germline CDR1 is DFQATT and CDR2 is SNEGSKA (reference sequence). CDR3 coding DNA: TGCAGTGCGAATCGACTATGGGTTCAAGAGACCCAGTACTTC. Residues: CSANRLWVQETQYF.

The CDR3 DNA reads as TGTGCCAGCAGCTTAGATAGCGGGAGACGGTACTTC. Translating it yields CASSLDSGRRYF. The chain employs TRBV7-2 and TRBJ2-7, with 9 bases matching TRBD2. This CDR3 has 12 amino acids. V lost 1 base to trimming and J lost 12 bases; unmatched junction nucleotides: 4. CDR1 is SGHTA and CDR2 is FQGNSA in the germline V gene.

The chain has TRBV12-3 or TRBV12-4 and TRBJ2-7; 14 bases map to TRBD2. CDR3 length equals 15 residues. V gave up 4 bases and J gave up 7 bases; unmatched junction bases: 6. In DNA, the CDR3 is TGTGCCAGCAGTTCCGGGGGACTAGCGGGAGTAGAGCAGTACTTC. Its protein product is CASSSGGLAGVEQYF.

This clonotype came up a few times. The rearrangement joins TRBV7-9 to TRBJ1-5; D not certain. V lost 5 bases, J lost 7 bases, and 12 bases lay in between. The CDR3 has 13 residues. CDR1 is SEHNR and CDR2 is FQNEAQ in the germline V gene (reference sequence). The CDR3 DNA sequence: TGTGCCAGCAGCGCCGGAGGGCTGCAGCCCCAGCATTTT. Residues: CASSAGGLQPQHF.

This clonotype has just a few counts. The gene calls are TRBV6-1 and TRBJ2-3; the match to TRBD1 covers 11 bases. V was clipped by 8 bases and J by 7 bases; unmatched bases: 5. The V gene's germline CDR1 is MNHNS and CDR2 SASEGT. This CDR3 is 13 amino acids long. The CDR3 DNA reads TGTGCCAGCGAAGGACAGGGGGCAAATACGCAGTATTTT. It yields the protein CASEGQGANTQYF.

This clonotype has ten or more counts. The chain uses TRBV20-1 and TRBJ2-7; D gene ambiguous. From germline, CDR1 is DFQATT and CDR2 SNEGSKA (reference sequence). The V end was cut by 3 bases, the J end by 4 bases, with 10 bases between. The CDR3 loop spans 12 amino acids. The CDR3 spells CSASNVEYEQYV. CDR3 DNA sequence: TGCAGTGCTAGTAATGTGGAATACGAGCAGTACGTC.

This clonotype has ten or more counts. The rearrangement uses TRBV5-1 and TRBJ2-3; D ambiguous. The CDR3 runs 14 residues. Germline V gene sequence: CDR1 SGHRS, CDR2 YFSETQ. V gave up 4 bases and J gave up 1 base, with 10 bases separating them. The chain's CDR3 is CASSPTLRTDTQYF. CDR3 DNA: TGCGCCAGCAGCCCCACCTTACGCACAGATACGCAGTATTTT.

The gene calls are TRBV7-8 and TRBJ2-1, with no clear D. V lost 1 base to trimming and J lost 9 bases, with 10 bases between them. This CDR3 region has 13 residues. Germline V gene lookup returns CDR1 SGHVS and CDR2 FQNEAQ. The CDR3 protein is CASSLVGGTEQFF. The CDR3 bases are TGTGCCAGCAGCTTAGTTGGTGGAACTGAGCAGTTCTTC.

The chain recombines TRBV27 with TRBJ2-3; the D gene is possibly TRBD1 (5 bases). V was pared by 0 bases and J by 4 bases, with 11 bases between. The germline V gene has CDR1 MNHEY and CDR2 SMNVEV (reference sequence). CDR3 length: 15 amino acids. CDR3 nucleotides: TGTGCCAGCAGTTTATCAGGGGTAATGGCAGATACGCAGTATTTT. This sequence encodes CASSLSGVMADTQYF.

This clonotype was detected many times. The chain uses TRBV25-1 and TRBJ2-2; the D gene is possibly TRBD2 (5 bases). V shed 4 bases and J shed 5 bases, with 14 bases lying between them. The CDR3 is made up of 15 amino acids. Germline CDR1 MGHDK, CDR2 SYGVNS. The CDR3 loop reads CASSVVEGWTGELFF. The CDR3 coding sequence is TGTGCCAGCAGTGTTGTAGAGGGTTGGACCGGGGAGCTGTTTTTT.

The chain is built from TRBV18 and TRBJ2-5; TRBD1 is a possible D gene (5 bases). CDR3 size: 14 residues. V lost 2 bases, J lost 2 bases, and 9 bases lay in between. CDR1 and CDR2 from the germline V gene are KGHSH and LQKENI. The CDR3 DNA sequence: TGTGCCAGCTCACCAGCAGGGAATCAAGAGACCCAGTACTTC. Translated: CASSPAGNQETQYF.

This clonotype was observed a few times. The CDR3 protein is CATSDATGPYNEQFF. CDR3 bases: TGTGCCACCAGTGACGCGACGGGACCATACAATGAGCAGTTCTTC. The chain recombines TRBV24-1 with TRBJ2-1; D possibly matches TRBD1 or TRBD2 (5 bases each). This CDR3 region has 15 residues. V lost 4 bases and J 4 bases, leaving 13 bases between the germline ends. Germline values: CDR1 KGHDR, CDR2 SFDVKD.

This clonotype has only a few counts. This chain uses TRBV28 with TRBJ2-1; D remains ambiguous. The CDR3 length is 14 residues. Germline V gene lookup returns CDR1 MDHEN and CDR2 SYDVKM. V lost 4 bases, J lost 0 bases, and 7 bases lay in between. The CDR3 sequence is CASSYELSYNEQFF. The CDR3 bases are TGTGCCAGCAGTTACGAGCTCTCCTACAATGAGCAGTTCTTC.

Concerning this clonotype itself: The junction departs from germline at one end; a sequencing error may be responsible. This chain connects TRBV5-1 to TRBJ2-2, with D perhaps TRBD1 or TRBD2 (5 bases each). Germline CDR1 and CDR2: SGHRS and YFSETQ. The CDR3 is 17 amino acids. The CDR3 reads CASSLDGPQAHTGDLFF. The CDR3 DNA reads TGCGCCAGCAGCTTGGATGGACCACAGGCCCACACCGGGGATCTGTTTTTT.

This clonotype was seen at least ten times. V gene TRBV13 combines with J gene TRBJ2-7; TRBD1 is a possible D gene (6 bases). With 0 bases removed from V and 6 bases from J, the gap between germline ends came to 9 bases. CDR1 PRHDT and CDR2 FYEKMQ come from the germline V gene (reference sequence). This CDR3 has 13 residues. The CDR3 DNA sequence: TGTGCCAGCAGCTTAGGCCGAGGGGGCGAGCAGTACTTC. This gives the protein CASSLGRGGEQYF.

This clonotype was recorded many times. V and J are TRBV2 and TRBJ2-2; D possibly corresponds to TRBD2 (5 bases). This CDR3 has 14 residues. V was shortened by 6 bases and J by 1 base, with 9 bases between the two germline ends. Per germline, CDR1 SNHLY and CDR2 FYNNEI. CDR3 bases: TGTGCCAGCAGACCAGGACTGAACACCGGGGAGCTGTTTTTT. Amino acid sequence: CASRPGLNTGELFF.

The chain links TRBV27 to TRBJ2-1; the D gene is possibly TRBD2 (6 bases). Per the germline V gene, CDR1 is MNHEY and CDR2 is SMNVEV (reference sequence). The CDR3 has 15 residues. The germline V and J ends were trimmed by 6 bases and 6 bases, with 18 bases remaining between them. The CDR3 DNA is TGTGCCAGCAGGCTTTGGGGAGGTGGGGTCAATGAGCAGTTCTTC. This encodes CASRLWGGGVNEQFF.

The chain employs TRBV20-1 and TRBJ2-7, with 12 bases lining up with TRBD2. With 5 bases clipped from V and 4 bases from J, the junction kept 15 bases outside the gene matches. This CDR3 comprises 17 residues. Germline CDR1 and CDR2: DFQATT and SNEGSKA (reference sequence). The CDR3 region is CSASAALTSGRPYEQYF. DNA for the CDR3: TGCAGTGCTTCTGCCGCCCTGACTAGCGGGAGACCGTACGAGCAGTACTTC.

This clonotype was seen a few times. The V gene is TRBV10-3, the J gene TRBJ1-1, with a weak D call TRBD1 (5 bases). Germline CDR1 ENHRY, CDR2 SYGVKD. V lost 7 bases to trimming and J lost 2 bases, with 14 bases between them. The CDR3 is 14 amino acids. Here the CDR3 DNA reads TGTGCCATCATCGGGGGGTGGTTAAACACTGAAGCTTTCTTT. Translation: CAIIGGWLNTEAFF.

The DNA of the CDR3 is TGCAGCGTTTCCGGGACAGGGGGCGCAGTCGGCAATCAGCCCCAGCATTTT. Residues: CSVSGTGGAVGNQPQHF. The rearrangement uses TRBV29-1 and TRBJ1-5; 12 positions agree with TRBD1. CDR1 and CDR2 (germline): SQVTM, ANQGSEA. The V gene end was trimmed by 5 bases and the J gene end by 2 bases; junction bases not matched to a gene: 10. The CDR3 is made up of 17 amino acids.

J is TRBJ1-5 and V is TRBV3-1; possible D gene TRBD1, 5 bases. This CDR3 is built from 16 residues. The ends were cut back, 3 bases at V and 5 bases at J, with 17 bases in the middle. CDR1 LGHDT and CDR2 YNNKEL come from the germline V gene (reference sequence). The CDR3 is CASSQFGVTGDQPQHF. The CDR3 region has the DNA TGTGCCAGCAGCCAGTTTGGAGTTACGGGGGATCAGCCCCAGCATTTT.

A word on this clonotype: A read error may explain this, as a much larger clone is one base away. The chain carries TRBV14 and TRBJ2-1, with a possible D match to TRBD1 (5 bases). V was pared by 4 bases and J by 3 bases, with 16 bases between. Germline V CDR1 and CDR2: SGHDN, FVKESK. The CDR3 consists of 16 residues. Here the CDR3 reads CASSPTVRAYYNEQFF. As DNA, the CDR3 is TGTGCCAGCAGCCCGACGGTCAGGGCATACTACAATGAGCAGTTCTTC.

This clonotype showed up many times. This rearrangement joins TRBV5-1 to TRBJ1-1; D is unresolved. CDR1 SGHRS and CDR2 YFSETQ come from the germline V gene. The CDR3 spans 15 residues. The V end was cut by 2 bases, the J end by 2 bases, with 13 bases between. CDR3 DNA sequence: TGCGCCAGCAGCTTCACAACGGACTCCAACACTGAAGCTTTCTTT. Translation: CASSFTTDSNTEAFF.

This clonotype was counted between two and nine times. The CDR3 here is CASSPRGQNNQETQYF. CDR3 sequence (DNA): TGTGCCAGCAGTCCACGGGGGCAAAACAACCAAGAGACCCAGTACTTC. The chain employs TRBV27 and TRBJ2-5; tentatively, D is TRBD1 or TRBD2 (6 bases each). V gave up 5 bases and J gave up 0 bases, with 16 bases separating them. The CDR3 spans 16 residues. The germline V gene encodes CDR1 MNHEY and CDR2 SMNVEV (reference sequence).

At least ten counts were recorded for this clonotype. The chain couples TRBV10-2 to TRBJ2-1; 9 nucleotides match TRBD2. The CDR3 runs to 15 residues. Germline V gives CDR1 WSHSY, CDR2 SAAADI. V lost 9 bases and J lost 4; bases outside the gene matches: 10. The CDR3 coding sequence is TGCGCCAGTAACGTAGCGGGGGCCCTTTACAATGAGCAGTTCTTC. Encoded protein: CASNVAGALYNEQFF.

Many counts were recorded for this clonotype. The chain uses TRBV5-1 and TRBJ2-3; no reliable D call. V was cut by 2 bases and J by 6 bases, with 10 bases left in between. Per germline, CDR1 SGHRS and CDR2 YFSETQ. The CDR3 extends over 13 amino acids. The CDR3 region is CASSFGPSDTQYF. As DNA, the CDR3 is TGCGCCAGCAGCTTCGGGCCCTCGGATACGCAGTATTTT.

The J gene is TRBJ2-3, the V gene TRBV3-1; D remains ambiguous. The V end was cut by 0 bases, the J end by 3 bases, with 7 bases between. The length of the CDR3 is 14 residues. CDR1 and CDR2 from the germline V gene are LGHDT and YNNKEL (reference sequence). The CDR3 DNA reads TGTGCCAGCAGCCAAGAGTTCGGAACAGATACGCAGTATTTT. Translating it yields CASSQEFGTDTQYF.

The chain recombines TRBV20-1 with TRBJ2-1; possible D gene TRBD2, 5 bases. Trimming removed 6 bases at V and 0 bases at J, with 12 bases between. The CDR3 totals 14 residues. Germline V gene lookup returns CDR1 DFQATT and CDR2 SNEGSKA (reference sequence). The CDR3 bases are TGCAGTGCGTCCCGAGGGAGCTCCTACAATGAGCAGTTCTTC. Translated: CSASRGSSYNEQFF.